A selection of T cell receptor beta chains follows, all from one sample in a study of early T cells in non-severe SARS-CoV-2 infection. One entry per CDR3 protein results from TCRdb running MiXCR on the 5' RACE reads. This table has under 70,000 distinct CDR3 sequences, roughly 10% appearing once. The sequenced material came from whole blood. These receptor sequences come from an adult who was a healthcare worker with PCR-confirmed SARS-CoV-2 infection or an uninfected control (not recorded which). Each CDR3 is given with its conserved first and last residue. D genes are given only for firm matches. Clone size is not always given. Where it is, it says once, few, many or a class for expanded clones.

clone_size | v_call | d_call | cdr3_length | cdr3_aa
many | TRBV18 | NA | 15 | CASSPETPHTSPLHF
few | TRBV6-6 | TRBD2 | 14 | CASSSGRGQETQYF
few | TRBV7-9 | TRBD2 | 11 | CASTREIEQFF
many | TRBV28 | NA | 13 | CASSLGFNYGYTF
few | TRBV5-5 | NA | 17 | CASSFRDGSSGANVLTF
many | TRBV3-1 | TRBD1 | 15 | CASSQNRGGNQPQHF
NA | TRBV19 | TRBD2 | 17 | CASSTSSGRGSTDTQYF
many | TRBV20-1 | NA | 15 | CSARRDGTSNSPLHF
NA | TRBV7-8 | TRBD2 | 16 | CASSLVRLAGVREQYF
few | TRBV6-5 | TRBD2 | 15 | CASSAGGAFTDTQYF
many | TRBV24-1 | TRBD2 | 15 | CATSARTSGSYEQYF
NA | TRBV7-2 | NA | 13 | CASSHGYTYEQYF
few | TRBV11-2 | TRBD1 | 15 | CASSVTRDRRETQYF
NA | TRBV9 | TRBD1 | 14 | CASSARTGGGELFF
few | TRBV5-1 | NA | 12 | CASSLDGGELFF
NA | TRBV19 | TRBD2 | 14 | CASTMTSGGNIQYF
NA | TRBV5-5 | NA | 15 | CASSPWGGINSPLHF
many | TRBV9 | NA | 14 | CASSQTPDSNEQFF
few | TRBV6-4 | NA | 19 | CASTELNRDGLDPSYEQYF
many | TRBV4-1 | NA | 16 | CASSQDYGQRYEKLFF
few | TRBV7-3 | NA | 14 | CASSLRESYNEQFF
few | TRBV18 | TRBD1 | 15 | CASSTDRVRGNTIYF
many | TRBV7-2 | NA | 13 | CASSYSGGDEQFF
NA | TRBV11-2 | NA | 14 | CASSRGPSVDTQYF
many | TRBV3-1 | NA | 14 | CASSRSDTTDTQYF
many | TRBV5-4 | NA | 15 | CASSPASGSYNEQFF
many | TRBV11-2 | NA | 16 | CASSLQTSNTYNEQFF
many | TRBV29-1 | TRBD1 | 16 | CSVSRTRQGNSYEQYF
many | TRBV19 | NA | 13 | CASSIFRAGELFF